This T cell receptor beta chain was recorded in a study of blood T cell repertoires in COVID-19. In Seattle, patients joined the study during active infection and were tracked longitudinally. Germline V lookup: CDR1 SNHLY, CDR2 FYNNEI. The CDR3 sequence is 13 residues long. V dropped 6 bases and J dropped 4; count of bases not matched to a gene: 1. Sequencing was performed with immunoSEQ multiplex PCR; in TCRdb, only in-frame clones are kept and a portion is missing. The sample lists roughly 300,000 clones; roughly nine tenths were seen once. The chain has TRBV2 and TRBJ2-1, with 9 bases aligning to TRBD2. Sample: peripheral blood. This clonotype originated in a woman aged 25 to 39 with COVID-19, enrolled during active disease. In DNA, the CDR3 is TGTGCCAGCAGGACTAGCGGTTACAATGAGCAGTTCTTC. Translated: CASRTSGYNEQFF. Full variable domain (remainder filled in from reference TRBV2 and TRBJ2-1): EPEVTQTPSHQVTQMGQEVILRCVPISNHLYFYWYRQILGQKVEFLVSFYNNEISEKSEIFDDQFSVERPDGSNFTLKIRSTKLEDSAMYFCASRTSGYNEQFFGPGTRLTVL.